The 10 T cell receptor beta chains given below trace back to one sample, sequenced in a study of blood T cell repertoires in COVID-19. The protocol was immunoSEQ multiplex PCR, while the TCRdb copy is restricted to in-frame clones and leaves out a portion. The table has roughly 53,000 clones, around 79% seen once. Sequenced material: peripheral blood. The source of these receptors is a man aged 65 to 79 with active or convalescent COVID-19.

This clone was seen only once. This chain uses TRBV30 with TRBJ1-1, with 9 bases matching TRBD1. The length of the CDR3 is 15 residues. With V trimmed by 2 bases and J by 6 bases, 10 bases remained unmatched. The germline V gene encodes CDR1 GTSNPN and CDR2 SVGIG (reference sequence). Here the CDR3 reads CAWSRLGQGGPEAFF. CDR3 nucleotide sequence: TGTGCCTGGAGTAGGTTGGGACAGGGCGGCCCTGAAGCTTTCTTT.

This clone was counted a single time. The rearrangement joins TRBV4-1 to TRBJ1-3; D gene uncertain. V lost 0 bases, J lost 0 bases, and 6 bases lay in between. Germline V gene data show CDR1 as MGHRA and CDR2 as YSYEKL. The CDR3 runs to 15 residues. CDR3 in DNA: TGCGCCAGCAGCCAAGACAGCGCCTCTGGAAACACCATATATTTT. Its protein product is CASSQDSASGNTIYF.

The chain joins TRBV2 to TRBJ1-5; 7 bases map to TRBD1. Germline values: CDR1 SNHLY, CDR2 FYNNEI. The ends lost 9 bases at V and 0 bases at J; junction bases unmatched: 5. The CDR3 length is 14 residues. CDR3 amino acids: CASQGGNSNQPQHF. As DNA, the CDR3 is TGTGCCAGTCAGGGGGGCAATAGCAATCAGCCCCAGCATTTT.

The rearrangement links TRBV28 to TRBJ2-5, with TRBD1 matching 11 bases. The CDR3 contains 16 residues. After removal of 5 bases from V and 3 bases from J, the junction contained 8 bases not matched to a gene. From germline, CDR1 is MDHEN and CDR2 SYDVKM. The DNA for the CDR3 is TGTGCCAGCAGTCCGAGGACAGGGGGCAGTGAAGAGACCCAGTACTTC. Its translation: CASSPRTGGSEETQYF. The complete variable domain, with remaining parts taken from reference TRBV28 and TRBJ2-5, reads DVKVTQSSRYLVKRTGEKVFLECVQDMDHENMFWYRQDPGLGLRLIYFSYDVKMKEKGDIPEGYSVSREKKERFSLILESASTNQTSMYLCASSPRTGGSEETQYFGPGTRLLVL.

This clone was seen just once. The CDR3 DNA is TGCGCCAGCAGCCAAGATAGCAGGGGATCCTACGAGCAGTACTTC. Encoded protein: CASSQDSRGSYEQYF. This rearrangement joins TRBV4-3 to TRBJ2-7; TRBD1 is a possible D gene (6 bases). Germline V lookup: CDR1 LGHNA, CDR2 YSLEER. Trimming took 0 bases from V and 1 from J, leaving 10 bases between them. The CDR3 has 15 residues.

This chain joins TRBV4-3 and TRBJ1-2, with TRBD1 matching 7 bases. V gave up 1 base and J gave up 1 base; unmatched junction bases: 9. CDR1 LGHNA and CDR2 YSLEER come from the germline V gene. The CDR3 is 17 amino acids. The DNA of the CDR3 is TGCGCCAGCAGCCAAGGTGCCAGGGGGTTAGGTAACTATGGCTACACCTTC. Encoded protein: CASSQGARGLGNYGYTF.

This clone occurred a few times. CDR3 sequence (DNA): TGCAGTGCTAGTCCAAACTCCGGGACAGGGGGCGCGAGCTATGGCTACACCTTC. Translating it yields CSASPNSGTGGASYGYTF. This rearrangement joins TRBV20-1 to TRBJ1-2; 12 bases align to TRBD1. Germline CDR1 DFQATT, CDR2 SNEGSKA (reference sequence). The CDR3 contains 18 residues. Trimming at V came to 3 bases and at J to 4 bases, leaving 15 bases not matched to a gene.

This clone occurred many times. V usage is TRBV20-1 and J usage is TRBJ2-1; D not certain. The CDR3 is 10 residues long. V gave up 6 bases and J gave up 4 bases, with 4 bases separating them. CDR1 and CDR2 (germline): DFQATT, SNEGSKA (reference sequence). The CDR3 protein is CSALYNEQFF. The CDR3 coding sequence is TGCAGTGCCCTTTACAATGAGCAGTTCTTC.

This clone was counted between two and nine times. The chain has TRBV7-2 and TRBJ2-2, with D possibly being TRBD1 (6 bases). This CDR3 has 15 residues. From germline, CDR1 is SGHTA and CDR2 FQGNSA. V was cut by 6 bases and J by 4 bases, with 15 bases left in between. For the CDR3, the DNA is TGTGCCAGCAGTTACAGGGCGGATCGCACCGGGGAGCTGTTTTTT. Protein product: CASSYRADRTGELFF.

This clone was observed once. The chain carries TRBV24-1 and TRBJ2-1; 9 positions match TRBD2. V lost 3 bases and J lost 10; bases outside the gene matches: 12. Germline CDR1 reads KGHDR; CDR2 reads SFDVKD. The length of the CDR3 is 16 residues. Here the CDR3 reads CATSDMAGGPYGEQFF. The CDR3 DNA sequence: TGTGCCACCAGTGATATGGCGGGAGGGCCCTACGGAGAGCAGTTCTTC.